The clone carrying this T cell receptor beta chain appeared many times. As yet, its antigen is unknown. The data are from a study of read filtering for tumor transcriptome and immune sequencing. Study in general: By R-ISS, stages I, II and III held approximately 8, 17 and 7 patients. Whole-transcriptome libraries were prepared after DNase treatment. Notes on the study in general: In IR-seq, single-read clonotypes were roughly 80% of clonotypes but 3% to 3.5% of reads. RNA-seq captured clonotypes less deeply and reliably than IR-seq.

The germline V and J ends were trimmed by 6 bases and 3 bases, with 15 bases remaining between them. Germline V gene sequence: CDR1 LNHDA, CDR2 SQIVND (reference sequence). CDR3 size: 15 residues. From about 400 ng of RNA, a library with molecular barcoded alpha/delta and beta/gamma adaptors was made. TCRdb passed the reads through MiXCR, listing each CDR3 protein once. Among approximately 25,000 distinct CDR3 sequences listed, approximately 14% were seen once. The source of this sequence is a donor over 35 with multiple myeloma. This sequence joins TRBV19 and TRBJ1-5; D may be TRBD1 (6 bases). Sequencing used a population of CD138-negative cells sorted from bone marrow. The CDR3 spells CASSIPGQINQPQHF. The DNA for the CDR3 is TGTGCCAGTAGCATCCCGGGACAAATCAATCAGCCCCAGCATTTT.